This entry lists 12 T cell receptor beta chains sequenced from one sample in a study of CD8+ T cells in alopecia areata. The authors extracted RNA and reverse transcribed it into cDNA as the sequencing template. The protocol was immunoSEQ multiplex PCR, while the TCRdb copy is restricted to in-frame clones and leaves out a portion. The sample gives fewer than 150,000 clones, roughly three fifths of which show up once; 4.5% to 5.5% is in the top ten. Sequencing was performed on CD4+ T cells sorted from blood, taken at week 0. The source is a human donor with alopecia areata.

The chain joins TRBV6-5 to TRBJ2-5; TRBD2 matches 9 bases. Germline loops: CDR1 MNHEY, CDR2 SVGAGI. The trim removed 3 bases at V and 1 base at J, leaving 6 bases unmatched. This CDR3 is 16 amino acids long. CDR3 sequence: CASSYSASGVQETQYF. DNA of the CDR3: TGTGCCAGCAGTTATTCGGCTAGCGGGGTCCAAGAGACCCAGTACTTC.

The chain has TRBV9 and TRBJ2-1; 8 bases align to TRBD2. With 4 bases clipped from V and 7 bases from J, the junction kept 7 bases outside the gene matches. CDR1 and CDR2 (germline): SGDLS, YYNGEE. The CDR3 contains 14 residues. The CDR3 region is CASSLVAGSNEQFF. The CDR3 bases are TGTGCCAGCAGCTTGGTAGCGGGGAGTAATGAGCAGTTCTTC.

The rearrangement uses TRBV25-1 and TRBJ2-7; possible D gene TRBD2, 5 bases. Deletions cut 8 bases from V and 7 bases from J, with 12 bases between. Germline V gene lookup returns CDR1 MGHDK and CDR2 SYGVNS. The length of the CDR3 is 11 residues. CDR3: CASSGLAEQYF. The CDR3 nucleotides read TGTGCCAGCTCAGGACTGGCGGAGCAGTACTTC.

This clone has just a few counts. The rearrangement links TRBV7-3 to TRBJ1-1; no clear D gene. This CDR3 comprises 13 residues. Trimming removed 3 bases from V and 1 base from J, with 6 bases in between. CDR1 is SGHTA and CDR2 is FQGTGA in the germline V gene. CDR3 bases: TGTGCCAGCAGCTTTGAGTCGAACACTGAAGCTTTCTTT. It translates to CASSFESNTEAFF. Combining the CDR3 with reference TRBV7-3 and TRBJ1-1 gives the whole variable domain GAGVSQTPSNKVTEKGKYVELRCDPISGHTALYWYRQSLGQGPEFLIYFQGTGAADDSGLPNDRFFAVRPEGSVSTLKIQRTERGDSAVYLCASSFESNTEAFFGQGTRLTVV.

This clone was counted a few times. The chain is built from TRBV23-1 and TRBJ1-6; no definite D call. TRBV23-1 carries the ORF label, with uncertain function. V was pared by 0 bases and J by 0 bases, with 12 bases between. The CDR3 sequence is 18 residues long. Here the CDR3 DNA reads TGCGCCAGCAGTCAATCGGAGAGGCGGCGCTCCTATAATTCACCCCTCCACTTT. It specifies CASSQSERRRSYNSPLHF.

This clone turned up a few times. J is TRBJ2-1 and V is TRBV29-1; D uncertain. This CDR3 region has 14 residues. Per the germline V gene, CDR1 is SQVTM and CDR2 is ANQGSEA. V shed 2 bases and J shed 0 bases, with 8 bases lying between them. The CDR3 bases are TGCAGCGTTGAACGGGTTGACTCCTACAATGAGCAGTTCTTC. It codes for CSVERVDSYNEQFF.

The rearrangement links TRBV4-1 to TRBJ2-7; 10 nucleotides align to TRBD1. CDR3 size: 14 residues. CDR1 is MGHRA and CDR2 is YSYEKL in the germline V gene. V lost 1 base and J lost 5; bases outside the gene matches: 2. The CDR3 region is CASSQGQGAHEQYF. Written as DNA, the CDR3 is TGCGCCAGCAGCCAAGGACAGGGGGCCCACGAGCAGTACTTC.

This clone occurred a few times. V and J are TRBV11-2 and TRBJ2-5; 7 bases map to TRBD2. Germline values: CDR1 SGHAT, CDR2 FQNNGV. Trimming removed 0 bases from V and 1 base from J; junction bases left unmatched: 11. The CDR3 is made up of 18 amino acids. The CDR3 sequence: CASSLDHRLAEIQETQYF. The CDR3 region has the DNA TGTGCCAGCAGCTTAGATCATCGCCTAGCGGAGATCCAAGAGACCCAGTACTTC. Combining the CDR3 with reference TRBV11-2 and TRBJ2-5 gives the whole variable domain EAGVAQSPRYKIIEKRQSVAFWCNPISGHATLYWYQQILGQGPKLLIQFQNNGVVDDSQLPKDRFSAERLKGVDSTLKIQPAKLEDSAVYLCASSLDHRLAEIQETQYFGPGTRLLVL.

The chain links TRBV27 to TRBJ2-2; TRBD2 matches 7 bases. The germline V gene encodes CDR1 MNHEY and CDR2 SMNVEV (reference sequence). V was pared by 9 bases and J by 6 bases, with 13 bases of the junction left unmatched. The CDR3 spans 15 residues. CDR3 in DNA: TGTGCCAGTCGACCTAGCGGCCGTGAGTCCGGGGAGCTGTTTTTT. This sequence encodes CASRPSGRESGELFF.

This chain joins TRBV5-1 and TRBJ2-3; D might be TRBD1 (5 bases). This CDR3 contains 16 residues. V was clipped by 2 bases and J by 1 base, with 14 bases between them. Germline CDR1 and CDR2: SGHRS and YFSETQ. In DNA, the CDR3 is TGCGCCAGCAGCTTAGCAGTCCAGGGTGGCACAGATACGCAGTATTTT. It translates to CASSLAVQGGTDTQYF.

The DNA of the CDR3 is TGCGCCAGCAGCTTGGTACAGGGCACTGAAGCTTTCTTT. It encodes CASSLVQGTEAFF. The chain has TRBV5-1 and TRBJ1-1, with D tentatively TRBD1 (6 bases). The CDR3 consists of 13 residues. V gave up 0 bases and J gave up 4 bases, with 7 bases separating them. Germline V gene data show CDR1 as SGHRS and CDR2 as YFSETQ.

CDR3 protein: CASSLEDRAYSGNTIYF. The CDR3 DNA follows: TGTGCCAGCAGCTTGGAGGACAGGGCTTACTCTGGAAACACCATATATTTT. The V and J genes are TRBV7-8 and TRBJ1-3, with TRBD1 identical over 8 bases. The CDR3 length is 17 residues. The V gene end was trimmed by 3 bases and the J gene end by 0 bases; junction bases not matched to a gene: 7. Germline V gene data show CDR1 as SGHVS and CDR2 as FQNEAQ.